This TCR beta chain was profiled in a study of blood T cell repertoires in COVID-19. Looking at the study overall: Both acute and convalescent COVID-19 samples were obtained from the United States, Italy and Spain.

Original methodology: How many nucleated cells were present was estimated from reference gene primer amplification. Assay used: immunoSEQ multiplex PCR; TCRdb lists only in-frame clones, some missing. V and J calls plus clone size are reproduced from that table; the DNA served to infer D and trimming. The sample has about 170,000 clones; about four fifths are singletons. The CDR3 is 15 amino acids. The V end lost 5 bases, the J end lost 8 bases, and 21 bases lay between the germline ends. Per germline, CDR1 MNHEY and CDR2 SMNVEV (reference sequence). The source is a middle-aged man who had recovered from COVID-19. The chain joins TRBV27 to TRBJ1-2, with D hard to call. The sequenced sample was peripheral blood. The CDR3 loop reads CASSTTTGASIGYTF. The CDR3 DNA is TGTGCCAGCAGTACCACGACGGGAGCGTCTATCGGCTACACCTTC.